Presented here are 10 T cell receptor beta chains from one specimen sequenced in a study of control samples from healthy donors and cancer patients. Some clones are missing from TCRdb's copy, which holds only in-frame ones; the method was immunoSEQ multiplex PCR. This table has some 410,000 clones, more than 80% appearing once. The sample was PBMCs. These receptors originate from a man in his forties or fifties with head and neck cancer.

The chain uses TRBV27 and TRBJ2-7; the match to TRBD2 covers 11 bases. V shed 5 bases, J shed 3 bases, and the junction held 9 bases outside the gene matches. The CDR3 has 16 residues. Germline loops: CDR1 MNHEY, CDR2 SMNVEV (reference sequence). Here the CDR3 DNA reads TGTGCCAGCAGTCTCACCGGTAGCGGGAGGGACTACGAGCAGTACTTC. Translating it yields CASSLTGSGRDYEQYF.

The table lists this clone with a count of one. The chain combines TRBV3-1 (or the pseudogene TRBV3-2) with TRBJ2-5, with 7 bases aligning to TRBD1. Germline CDR1 LGHDT, CDR2 YNNKEL (reference sequence). The CDR3 covers 14 residues. V lost 3 bases, J lost 5 bases, and 6 bases stayed unmatched. The CDR3 here is CASSQDRLGETQYF. The DNA for the CDR3 is TGTGCCAGCAGCCAGGACAGGCTGGGGGAGACCCAGTACTTC.

This clone was counted once. V usage is TRBV7-9 and J usage is TRBJ2-1; TRBD2 matches 9 bases. The junction had 4 bases not matched to a gene; V was cut back by 2 bases and J by 5 bases. Germline-derived CDR1 and CDR2 are SEHNR and FQNEAQ (reference sequence). The CDR3 runs to 15 residues. This CDR3 reads CASSLMSGRNNEQFF. DNA for the CDR3: TGTGCCAGCAGCTTAATGAGCGGGAGGAACAATGAGCAGTTCTTC.

This sequence joins TRBV6-5 and TRBJ2-7; TRBD1 is a possible D gene (6 bases). The CDR3 is 14 amino acids. Germline V CDR1 and CDR2: MNHEY, SVGAGI. Trimming left V 5 bases short and J 2 bases short, with 13 bases between. Here the CDR3 reads CASSSWTETYEQYF. CDR3 nucleotide sequence: TGTGCCAGCAGTAGCTGGACAGAGACCTACGAGCAGTACTTC.

CDR3 DNA: TGTGCCAGCAGTGATAGGCAGGGTGGCAATCAGCCCCAGCATTTT. It translates to CASSDRQGGNQPQHF. The genes are TRBV6-1 and TRBJ1-5; D might be TRBD1 (5 bases). The CDR3 extends over 15 amino acids. Germline V gives CDR1 MNHNS, CDR2 SASEGT. V lost 3 bases and J lost 2, with 11 bases in between.

The chain couples TRBV30 to TRBJ2-1; no definite D call. Trimming took off 5 bases at V and 0 bases at J, with 5 bases between the two ends. The germline CDR1 and CDR2 sequences are GTSNPN and SVGIG (reference sequence). CDR3 length: 12 residues. CDR3 in DNA: TGTGCCTGGGGCAGCTCCTACAATGAGCAGTTCTTC. It specifies CAWGSSYNEQFF.

The chain employs TRBV30 and TRBJ2-7; TRBD1 agrees at 8 bases. Trimming cost V 8 bases and J 0 bases; bases outside gene matches: 6. CDR3 length: 13 residues. Germline lookup yields CDR1 GTSNPN and CDR2 SVGIG (reference sequence). The chain's CDR3 is CAGGTGVSYEQYF. CDR3 nucleotide sequence: TGTGCCGGTGGGACAGGCGTCTCCTACGAGCAGTACTTC.

The chain is built from TRBV18 and TRBJ1-3; D remains ambiguous. Trimming shortened V by 3 bases and J by 10 bases, and 7 bases separated the two germline ends. Looked up from germline, CDR1 is KGHSH and CDR2 is LQKENI. The CDR3 covers 11 residues. In nucleotides, the CDR3 is TGTGCCAGCTCACCTGGCCCGACCATATATTTT. It yields the protein CASSPGPTIYF. Full variable domain (rest looked up from reference TRBV18 and TRBJ1-3): NAGVMQNPRHLVRRRGQEARLRCSPMKGHSHVYWYRQLPEEGLKFMVYLQKENIIDESGMPKERFSAEFPKEGPSILRIQQVVRGDSAAYFCASSPGPTIYFGEGSWLTVV.

The chain couples TRBV2 to TRBJ1-5; 8 bases are shared with TRBD1. This CDR3 has 14 residues. The germline V gene has CDR1 SNHLY and CDR2 FYNNEI. V lost 8 bases to trimming and J lost 2 bases; unmatched junction nucleotides: 5. CDR3 nucleotide sequence: TGTGCCAGCCTGGGACAGGTGGGCAATCAGCCCCAGCATTTT. Its protein is CASLGQVGNQPQHF.

This chain uses TRBV5-8 with TRBJ2-2; TRBD1 is a possible D gene (6 bases). V lost 4 bases, J lost 5 bases, and 15 bases lay in between. The CDR3 totals 15 residues. Germline V gene lookup returns CDR1 SGHTS and CDR2 YDEGEE. CDR3: CASSPYTGKTGELFF. The CDR3 nucleotides read TGTGCCAGCAGCCCTTACACAGGGAAAACCGGGGAGCTGTTTTTT.